These 27 T cell receptor beta chains were all obtained from the same sample, sequenced in a study of graft-versus-host responses after intestinal transplantation. Profiling relied on immunoSEQ multiplex PCR, and the TCRdb table lists in-frame clones only, not all of them. Of some 45,000 clones listed, approximately 94% are singletons. The sequencing here drew on PBMCs, taken approximately 360 days after intestinal transplant. These receptors were obtained from a human patient who received an intestinal transplant, so some T cells may come from the graft donor.

Only a few counts were recorded for this clone. The chain has TRBV19 and TRBJ1-2, with TRBD1 as a possible D gene (5 bases). The V and J ends lost 5 bases and 0 bases respectively, with 13 bases between them. Germline CDR1 is LNHDA and CDR2 is SQIVND (reference sequence). CDR3 length: 15 amino acids. CDR3 in DNA: TGTGCCAGTAGTTGGGGGGGGTCAACTAACTATGGCTACACCTTC. Protein sequence: CASSWGGSTNYGYTF.

The chain uses TRBV9 and TRBJ1-1; the match to TRBD1 covers 9 bases. The V gene's germline CDR1 is SGDLS and CDR2 YYNGEE. V was pared by 0 bases and J by 0 bases, with 12 bases of the junction left unmatched. CDR3 length: 19 residues. The CDR3 region has the DNA TGTGCCAGCAGCGTAGCTGCGGACAGGGGAGGCGGAATGAACACTGAAGCTTTCTTT. It encodes CASSVAADRGGGMNTEAFF.

V and J are TRBV6-5 and TRBJ2-5; no firm D call. The CDR3 has 12 amino acids. The germline gives CDR1 MNHEY, CDR2 SVGAGI. The ends were cut back, 5 bases at V and 11 bases at J, with 15 bases in the middle. CDR3 sequence reads: CASSELRYEQYF. CDR3 nucleotides: TGTGCCAGCAGTGAACTCAGATATGAGCAGTACTTC.

The count of this clone is one. This rearrangement joins TRBV10-2 to TRBJ2-5; 8 nucleotides match TRBD1. The J call is uncertain, as TRBJ2-7 better fits the DNA end. The CDR3 runs to 10 residues. CDR1 and CDR2 from the germline V gene are WSHSY and SAAADI. CDR3 nucleotides: TGCGCCAGCGGGACAGGCGAGCAGTACTTC. Translated, it gives CASGTGEQYF.

The rearrangement uses TRBV30 and TRBJ2-7; D is possibly TRBD2 (6 bases). The CDR3 contains 13 residues. V lost 4 bases, J lost 4 bases, and 14 bases lay in between. Germline assignment: CDR1 GTSNPN and CDR2 SVGIG (reference sequence). CDR3 amino acids: CAWTPGDFYEQYF. Written as DNA, the CDR3 is TGTGCCTGGACGCCGGGGGACTTTTACGAGCAGTACTTC.

The gene calls are TRBV29-1 and TRBJ1-2; D unresolved. This CDR3 comprises 13 residues. V dropped 4 bases and J dropped 1 base, with 10 bases sitting between them. Per the germline V gene, CDR1 is SQVTM and CDR2 is ANQGSEA. The CDR3, as DNA: TGCAGCGTTGTGAATCCGGGTAACTATGGCTACACCTTC. Encoded protein: CSVVNPGNYGYTF.

The rearrangement uses TRBV6-5 and TRBJ2-1; D possibly corresponds to TRBD2 (6 bases). Germline assignment: CDR1 MNHEY and CDR2 SVGAGI. Trimming left V 0 bases short and J 15 bases short, with 15 bases between. The CDR3 extends over 13 amino acids. In DNA, the CDR3 is TGTGCCAGCAGTTACTCGCTGGGACTCCTTTTGTTCTTC. It encodes CASSYSLGLLLFF.

The rearrangement links TRBV2 to TRBJ2-3; 10 positions match TRBD1. After removal of 6 bases from V and 5 bases from J, the junction contained 8 bases not matched to a gene. CDR3 size: 15 residues. Germline V gives CDR1 SNHLY, CDR2 FYNNEI. CDR3 sequence (DNA): TGTGCCAGCAGCGAACCGGGACAGGGGATAGATACGCAGTATTTT. Translated, it gives CASSEPGQGIDTQYF.

This chain links TRBV6-5 with TRBJ1-5, with D perhaps matching TRBD1 (5 bases). CDR3 length: 13 residues. Between the trimmed V and J ends, which lost 7 bases and 0 bases, there was a span of 7 bases. Germline CDR1 and CDR2: MNHEY and SVGAGI. Written as DNA, the CDR3 is TGTGCCAGCAATCAGGGTAGCAATCAGCCCCAGCATTTT. Amino acids: CASNQGSNQPQHF.

The chain employs TRBV7-3 and TRBJ2-3; unclear D gene. The V gene lost 6 bases and the J gene lost 2 bases, with 3 bases spanning the gap. Germline V gene sequence: CDR1 SGHTA, CDR2 FQGTGA. The CDR3 runs to 11 residues. The CDR3 coding sequence is TGTGCCAGCAGTCTCACAGATACGCAGTATTTT. The encoded protein is CASSLTDTQYF.

This clone was counted a single time. The rearrangement uses TRBV10-2 and TRBJ2-5, with D possibly TRBD1 on 5 matching bases. Per germline, CDR1 WSHSY and CDR2 SAAADI. The CDR3 extends over 14 amino acids. V lost 6 bases, J lost 1 base, and 12 bases lay in between. The CDR3, as DNA: TGCGCCAGCAGGGAAGGCAGGGCCCAAGAGACCCAGTACTTC. Translated, it gives CASREGRAQETQYF.

This CDR3 is CASSRGWASGSYGELFF. The CDR3 coding sequence is TGTGCCAGCAGCAGAGGATGGGCTAGTGGTAGTTACGGGGAGCTGTTTTTT. The gene calls are TRBV7-9 and TRBJ2-2; D gene uncertain. CDR3 length equals 17 residues. CDR1 SEHNR and CDR2 FQNEAQ come from the germline V gene (reference sequence). The ends were cut back, 5 bases at V and 7 bases at J, with 23 bases in the middle.

The chain has TRBV10-3 and TRBJ2-1; the D gene is possibly TRBD2 (7 bases). The CDR3 extends over 16 amino acids. Germline loops: CDR1 ENHRY, CDR2 SYGVKD. V lost 3 bases and J 7 bases, leaving 19 bases between the germline ends. In DNA form, the CDR3 reads TGTGCCATCAGTGATGTGAGGGGGAGGGCCTGGAATGAGCAGTTCTTC. Translation gives CAISDVRGRAWNEQFF.

The chain recombines TRBV9 with TRBJ1-1; D is perhaps TRBD1 (6 bases). Trimming took 5 bases from V and 1 from J, leaving 15 bases between them. The CDR3 contains 15 residues. Germline V CDR1 and CDR2: SGDLS, YYNGEE. For the CDR3, the DNA is TGTGCCAGCAGTCACCTACCACAGGGGAACACTGAAGCTTTCTTT. This translates into CASSHLPQGNTEAFF.

This chain joins TRBV7-3 and TRBJ2-1; 8 bases match TRBD1. Losses at the gene ends were 5 bases for V and 7 bases for J; bases not matched to a gene: 7. Germline-derived CDR1 and CDR2 are SGHTA and FQGTGA. CDR3 size: 14 residues. CDR3 nucleotides: TGTGCCAGCAGCGCCCAGGGGGCGCGGAATGAGCAGTTCTTC. It is translated as CASSAQGARNEQFF.

V gene TRBV7-9 combines with J gene TRBJ2-7, with 8 bases matching TRBD1. The V segment lost 3 bases and the J segment 3 bases; nucleotides outside the gene matches: 1. The CDR3 consists of 13 residues. The V gene's germline CDR1 is SEHNR and CDR2 FQNEAQ (reference sequence). The CDR3 loop is CASSFGQGYEQYF. For the CDR3, the DNA is TGTGCCAGCAGCTTCGGACAGGGCTACGAGCAGTACTTC.

This chain links TRBV5-1 with TRBJ2-7, with 8 bases fitting TRBD1. V shed 4 bases and J 6 bases; nucleotides not matched to a gene: 15. Per germline, CDR1 SGHRS and CDR2 YFSETQ. The CDR3 totals 16 residues. The CDR3 sequence: CASSPDRAIQSSEQYF. As DNA, the CDR3 is TGCGCCAGCAGCCCGGACAGGGCGATACAATCCAGCGAGCAGTACTTC.

The chain carries TRBV29-1 and TRBJ2-4; no definite D call. CDR1 and CDR2 from the germline V gene are SQVTM and ANQGSEA. Trimming cost V 5 bases and J 10 bases, with 9 bases left between them. The CDR3 sequence is 10 residues long. CDR3 region: CSVLLRIQYF. The CDR3 coding sequence is TGCAGCGTTTTGTTGAGAATTCAGTACTTC.

The rearrangement links TRBV6-5 to TRBJ2-7, with D perhaps matching TRBD2 (6 bases). The CDR3 spans 14 residues. V lost 10 bases to trimming and J lost 2 bases, with 18 bases between them. The germline gives CDR1 MNHEY, CDR2 SVGAGI. The DNA for the CDR3 is TGTGCCACTTGGCCGGGGGATATGGCCTACGAGCAGTACTTC. The encoded protein is CATWPGDMAYEQYF.

The chain combines TRBV7-9 with TRBJ2-7; 7 bases fit TRBD2. V lost 11 bases and J lost 3; bases outside the gene matches: 13. Looked up from germline, CDR1 is SEHNR and CDR2 is FQNEAQ (reference sequence). This CDR3 region has 14 residues. The chain's CDR3 is CAGHNLAVDYEQYF. The CDR3 nucleotides are TGTGCCGGACATAACCTAGCGGTAGACTACGAGCAGTACTTC.

This clone was seen only a few times. This chain joins TRBV18 and TRBJ1-1, with D uncertain. V was clipped by 2 bases and J by 1 base, with 14 bases between them. CDR1 is KGHSH and CDR2 is LQKENI in the germline V gene. This CDR3 has 16 residues. CDR3 bases: TGTGCCAGCTCACCAAAGAATGAAAGGCCGAACACTGAAGCTTTCTTT. Translating it yields CASSPKNERPNTEAFF.

J is TRBJ2-5 and V is TRBV7-2; possibly TRBD2 for D (5 bases). V lost 4 bases to trimming and J lost 5 bases, with 5 bases between them. This CDR3 has 11 residues. CDR1 and CDR2 from the germline V gene are SGHTA and FQGNSA. Here the CDR3 DNA reads TGTGCCAGCAGCTCGGGGGAGACCCAGTACTTC. Amino acid sequence: CASSSGETQYF. The complete variable domain, with remaining parts taken from reference TRBV7-2 and TRBJ2-5, reads GAGVSQSPSNKVTEKGKDVELRCDPISGHTALYWYRQSLGQGLEFLIYFQGNSAPDKSGLPSDRFSAERTGGSVSTLTIQRTQQEDSAVYLCASSSGETQYFGPGTRLLVL.

The rearrangement joins TRBV9 to TRBJ2-5; maybe TRBD1 (6 bases). CDR1 SGDLS and CDR2 YYNGEE come from the germline V gene. This CDR3 comprises 14 residues. Trimming cost V 3 bases and J 0 bases, with 9 bases left between them. Written as DNA, the CDR3 is TGTGCCAGCAGCGGACAGGTGGACCAAGAGACCCAGTACTTC. Encoded protein: CASSGQVDQETQYF.

The chain carries TRBV5-1 and TRBJ2-2; D tentatively fits TRBD1 or TRBD2 (7 bases each). Germline V CDR1 and CDR2: SGHRS, YFSETQ. With 1 base removed from V and 3 bases from J, the gap between germline ends came to 10 bases. This CDR3 has 15 residues. CDR3: CASSLSGGDTGELFF. DNA of the CDR3: TGCGCCAGCAGCTTGTCAGGGGGGGACACCGGGGAGCTGTTTTTT.

V gene TRBV10-1 combines with J gene TRBJ1-5; weak D call: TRBD1 (5 bases). Germline values: CDR1 WNHNN, CDR2 SYGVQD (reference sequence). CDR3 length equals 12 residues. Trimming stripped 3 bases from V and 9 bases from J, with 9 bases between. In DNA form, the CDR3 reads TGCGCCAGCAGTGAAGACAGCTCGCCCCAGCATTTT. It encodes CASSEDSSPQHF.

V and J are TRBV11-2 and TRBJ2-3, with 8 nucleotides matching TRBD2. The CDR3 length is 17 residues. Germline lookup yields CDR1 SGHAT and CDR2 FQNNGV. The trim removed 1 base at V and 3 bases at J, leaving 9 bases unmatched. The CDR3 loop reads CASSLVGGGRRTDTQYF. The CDR3 coding sequence is TGTGCCAGCAGCTTAGTTGGTGGCGGGAGGAGAACAGATACGCAGTATTTT.

This clone was detected once. This rearrangement joins TRBV5-1 to TRBJ2-2; a possible D gene is TRBD1 (6 bases). The germline CDR1 and CDR2 sequences are SGHRS and YFSETQ. The CDR3 spans 14 residues. The V gene lost 4 bases and the J gene lost 4 bases, with 11 bases spanning the gap. The CDR3 is CASSQGFATGELFF. DNA for the CDR3: TGCGCCAGCAGCCAGGGGTTTGCCACCGGGGAGCTGTTTTTT.